This passage covers 5 T cell receptor beta chains from one sample sequenced in a study of cytomegalovirus exposure and HLA in healthy donors. The PCR made use of 60 Vbeta and 13 Jbeta primers. Generated by immunoSEQ multiplex PCR, the TCRdb table keeps only in-frame clones and is missing some. The profile covers almost 200,000 clones, with roughly 80% appearing a single time and about 0.37% taken by the ten largest. Specimen: PBMCs. These receptors came from a male donor in good health and CMV-seropositive.

The V gene is TRBV2, the J gene TRBJ2-1; 15 bases match TRBD2. Germline loops: CDR1 SNHLY, CDR2 FYNNEI. The CDR3 totals 17 residues. The junction had 9 bases not matched to a gene; V was cut back by 7 bases and J by 5 bases. CDR3 region: CASTIGTSGGLNNEQFF. Here the CDR3 DNA reads TGTGCCAGCACCATAGGGACTAGCGGGGGGCTAAACAATGAGCAGTTCTTC.

The chain couples TRBV7-2 to TRBJ1-5; unclear D gene. The CDR3 runs 13 residues. In germline, CDR1 is SGHTA, CDR2 FQGNSA. With 0 bases removed from V and 4 bases from J, the gap between germline ends came to 4 bases. As DNA, the CDR3 is TGTGCCAGCAGCTTAGCGCGAAATCAGCCCCAGCATTTT. Encoded protein: CASSLARNQPQHF.

This chain's CDR3 is CASSSTAPGTGVGYTF. The CDR3 nucleotides read TGTGCCAGCAGCTCAACCGCCCCAGGGACAGGCGTTGGCTACACCTTC. The chain joins TRBV4-2 to TRBJ1-2; the match to TRBD1 covers 8 bases. The CDR3 spans 16 residues. Germline V lookup: CDR1 LGHNA, CDR2 YNFKEQ. The J segment lost 7 bases and the V segment lost 5 bases, leaving 15 bases of the junction unmatched.

This chain links TRBV6-5 with TRBJ2-7; D might be TRBD1 (6 bases). The V gene lost 0 bases and the J gene lost 2 bases, with 14 bases spanning the gap. This CDR3 is built from 16 residues. CDR1 and CDR2 (germline): MNHEY, SVGAGI. This chain's CDR3 is CASSYSLGHRTYEQYF. The CDR3 DNA is TGTGCCAGCAGTTACTCGTTGGGACACCGTACCTACGAGCAGTACTTC.

This clone came up once. The rearrangement uses TRBV27 and TRBJ1-2, with D uncertain. This CDR3 is built from 15 residues. The germline V and J ends were trimmed by 2 bases and 2 bases, with 12 bases remaining between them. Germline V gene sequence: CDR1 MNHEY, CDR2 SMNVEV (reference sequence). The CDR3 DNA reads as TGTGCCAGCAGTTTAGTCGGCCAGGCAAACTATGGCTACACCTTC. Protein product: CASSLVGQANYGYTF.